Each of the 8 T cell receptor beta chains below was sequenced from the same sample in a study of tumor-infiltrating lymphocytes in primary liver carcinoma. A primer in the constant region served to generate TCR beta cDNA from 450 to 600 ng of total RNA. Three nested multiplex PCR rounds of slightly modified ARM-PCR generated TCR beta libraries. Researchers ran the first two PCR rounds for roughly 11 cycles each with TRBV1-TRBV30 forward primers and a C-beta reverse primer. TCRdb re-called the multiplex PCR reads with MiXCR, one entry per CDR3 protein. The sample shows 300,000 to 400,000 distinct CDR3 sequences, roughly 61% of them seen only once. Germline DNA was also extracted, and blood RNA derived from unsorted whole blood. The specimen was peripheral blood. The receptors come from a man between 35 and 55 years old with primary liver carcinoma and hepatitis B virus infection.

This rearrangement joins TRBV6-5 to TRBJ2-2; a weak D match, TRBD2 (7 bases). This CDR3 has 16 residues. Germline CDR1 reads MNHEY; CDR2 reads SVGAGI. V gave up 6 bases and J gave up 2 bases, with 16 bases separating them. The CDR3 sequence: CASRGGARGNTGELFF. In nucleotides, the CDR3 is TGTGCCAGCAGGGGGGGGGCAAGGGGCAACACCGGGGAGCTGTTTTTT.

For this clonotype: A read error may produce the germline difference seen at one junction end. The rearrangement uses TRBV6-5 and TRBJ1-4; 10 bases fit TRBD1. The germline gives CDR1 MNHEY, CDR2 SVGAGI. CDR3 size: 15 residues. In DNA form, the CDR3 reads TGTGCCAGCAGTTACTGGGGACAGGGGCGGGAAAAACCGTTTTTT. Its protein is CASSYWGQGREKPFF.

Remarks on this clonotype: A much larger clone differs from this one at a single base, so this may be a read error. CDR3 DNA sequence: TGTGCCAGCAGGCCAGGGGAATACGAGCGGTACTTC. As protein: CASRPGEYERYF. This chain links TRBV11-3 with TRBJ2-7, with D perhaps TRBD1 (6 bases). Germline V gene sequence: CDR1 SGHNT, CDR2 YENEEA. The CDR3 has 12 residues.

Ten or more counts support this clonotype. This sequence joins TRBV29-1 and TRBJ2-7; D possibly corresponds to TRBD2 (6 bases). This CDR3 contains 13 residues. Deletions cut 7 bases from V and 7 bases from J, with 20 bases between. Germline V gene sequence: CDR1 SQVTM, CDR2 ANQGSEA. CDR3 in amino acids: CSGLRGPGGEQYF. The CDR3 nucleotides are TGCAGCGGCTTAAGAGGGCCTGGGGGGGAGCAGTACTTC.

As to this clonotype: A junction end diverges from the germline sequence, so it may reflect a read error. V and J are TRBV5-6 and TRBJ2-7; 8 nucleotides line up with TRBD1. The CDR3 is made up of 15 amino acids. Germline V gene sequence: CDR1 SGHDT, CDR2 YYEEEE. This chain's CDR3 is CVSSLGQGRFYEQYF. The CDR3 nucleotides are TGTGTCAGCAGCTTAGGACAGGGAAGGTTCTACGAGCAGTACTTC.

This clonotype is a singleton in its sample. This may arise from a read error, as a much more abundant clone is one base away. The chain is built from TRBV6-6 and TRBJ2-2; D may correspond to TRBD1 or TRBD2 (5 bases each). CDR3 length: 14 amino acids. Germline V gives CDR1 MNHNY, CDR2 SVGAGI (reference sequence). The ends were cut back, 2 bases at V and 7 bases at J, with 11 bases in the middle. This chain's CDR3 is CASSYEGLGGELFF. CDR3 DNA sequence: TGTGCCAGCAGTTACGAGGGGCTAGGCGGGGAGCTGTTTTTT.

About this clonotype: The CDR3 carries no conserved terminal phenylalanine or tryptophan, so it likely arises from a read error. The chain joins TRBV4-1 to TRBJ1-1, with a tentative D call TRBD1 (5 bases). V lost 2 bases and J lost 3, with 10 bases in between. This CDR3 is 14 amino acids long. From germline, CDR1 is MGHRA and CDR2 YSYEKL. The chain's CDR3 is CASSQYLQDTEAFS. For the CDR3, the DNA is TGCGCCAGCAGCCAATATCTACAGGACACTGAAGCTTTCTCT.

To note about this clonotype: This sequence may be a read error, since a much larger clone differs from it by one base. The chain recombines TRBV6-2 or TRBV6-3 with TRBJ2-7; TRBD2 aligns across 9 bases. The V and J ends lost 7 bases and 0 bases, in that order; junction bases with no gene match: 7. The V gene's germline CDR1 is MNHEY and CDR2 SVGEGT. CDR3 length: 15 residues. In DNA, the CDR3 is TGTGCCAGCACCCTTAGCGGGAGCCCCTCCTACGAGCAGTACTTC. Translating gives CASTLSGSPSYEQYF.